These 30 T cell receptor beta chains were sequenced from one sample in a study of cytomegalovirus exposure and HLA in healthy donors. PCR used 60 Vbeta primers and 13 Jbeta primers. Produced via immunoSEQ multiplex PCR; TCRdb's table is partial and in-frame only. The repertoire holds about 55,000 clones, with about 84% as singletons. Sequencing was carried out using PBMCs. These receptors all come from a man aged 25 to 40 in good health and CMV-seronegative.

The V gene is TRBV11-2, the J gene TRBJ2-1, with 11 positions matching TRBD2. Trimming removed 6 bases from V and 10 bases from J; junction bases left unmatched: 8. Germline assignment: CDR1 SGHAT and CDR2 FQNNGV. The CDR3 has 14 residues. The CDR3 loop is CASRHSGRAWEQFF. CDR3 in DNA: TGTGCCAGCAGGCATAGCGGGAGGGCCTGGGAGCAGTTCTTC.

This chain connects TRBV11-3 to TRBJ2-3, with 10 bases fitting TRBD1. The V segment lost 4 bases and the J segment 5 bases; nucleotides outside the gene matches: 9. The CDR3 has 16 amino acids. Germline values: CDR1 SGHNT, CDR2 YENEEA. The CDR3 sequence is CASSSTGTGERDTQYF. The CDR3 DNA is TGTGCCAGCAGCTCTACCGGGACAGGGGAACGAGATACGCAGTATTTT.

This clone is a singleton in its sample. The J gene is TRBJ2-7, the V gene TRBV6-1; D is unclear. Germline V gives CDR1 MNHNS, CDR2 SASEGT. There are 11 residues in the CDR3. V lost 4 bases to trimming and J lost 4 bases, with 5 bases between them. The CDR3 DNA follows: TGTGCCAGCAGTGGAGAGTACGAGCAGTACTTC. Protein sequence: CASSGEYEQYF.

The chain combines TRBV27 with TRBJ2-7; weak D call: TRBD2 (5 bases). Trimming took off 6 bases at V and 2 bases at J, with 14 bases between the two ends. The CDR3 consists of 14 residues. In germline, CDR1 is MNHEY, CDR2 SMNVEV (reference sequence). CDR3 DNA sequence: TGTGCCAGCAGGGCGTCCGGGATCACCTACGAGCAGTACTTC. Its translation is CASRASGITYEQYF.

This chain joins TRBV5-4 and TRBJ1-3; D perhaps matches TRBD1 (5 bases). V was trimmed by 4 bases and J by 8 bases, leaving 16 bases between them. Germline V CDR1 and CDR2: SGHNT, YYREEE (reference sequence). The length of the CDR3 is 14 residues. CDR3 region: CASSPDGGRDTIYF. The CDR3 DNA sequence: TGTGCCAGCAGCCCGGACGGGGGAAGGGACACCATATATTTT.

The rearrangement joins TRBV27 to TRBJ2-7; TRBD1 matches 10 bases. J lost 5 bases, V lost 5 bases, and 6 bases had no gene match. This CDR3 is 14 amino acids long. The germline CDR1 and CDR2 sequences are MNHEY and SMNVEV (reference sequence). Here the CDR3 reads CASSRGQGIHEQYF. The CDR3 nucleotides read TGTGCCAGCAGTAGGGGACAGGGGATTCACGAGCAGTACTTC.

This rearrangement joins TRBV4-3 to TRBJ2-1; D is perhaps TRBD2 (6 bases). V was trimmed by 6 bases and J by 15 bases, leaving 21 bases between them. Looked up from germline, CDR1 is LGHNA and CDR2 is YSLEER. The CDR3 length is 13 residues. CDR3 residues: CASRSGGNRQMFF. CDR3 bases: TGCGCCAGCAGGTCAGGCGGGAACCGTCAGATGTTCTTC.

V and J are TRBV29-1 and TRBJ2-1; 8 nucleotides match TRBD1. In germline, CDR1 is SQVTM, CDR2 ANQGSEA. V was clipped by 6 bases and J by 4 bases; unmatched bases: 8. CDR3 size: 14 residues. CDR3 sequence (DNA): TGCAGCGTAGCCGGGACAGGTCTTTACAATGAGCAGTTCTTC. As protein: CSVAGTGLYNEQFF.

The chain is built from TRBV5-1 and TRBJ1-2, with D hard to call. This CDR3 is built from 13 residues. Trimming removed 4 bases from V and 2 bases from J, with 9 bases in between. CDR1 is SGHRS, CDR2 YFSETQ, per germline. The CDR3 sequence: CASSDHLNYGYTF. For the CDR3, the DNA is TGCGCCAGCAGCGATCACTTGAACTATGGCTACACCTTC.

The chain joins TRBV6-6 to TRBJ1-1; D not certain. Trimming took 7 bases from V and 0 from J, leaving 9 bases between them. This CDR3 is built from 13 residues. Per germline, CDR1 MNHNY and CDR2 SVGAGI (reference sequence). This chain's CDR3 is CASKKSMNTEAFF. The CDR3 DNA is TGTGCCAGCAAAAAGAGCATGAACACTGAAGCTTTCTTT.

This clone was seen a single time. Other DNA sequences in the same sample also yield this CDR3. V gene TRBV19 combines with J gene TRBJ2-2; D unclear. Germline CDR1 reads LNHDA; CDR2 reads SQIVND (reference sequence). This CDR3 is built from 16 residues. V was clipped by 2 bases and J by 2 bases, with 12 bases between them. In nucleotides, the CDR3 is TGTGCCAGTAGTATATCTCCCGGTCGAAACACCGGGGAGCTGTTTTTT. Protein sequence: CASSISPGRNTGELFF.

There are a few counts of this clone. V and J are TRBV2 and TRBJ1-6; tentative D call: TRBD1 (6 bases). The CDR3 loop spans 18 amino acids. Deletions cut 2 bases from V and 0 bases from J, with 14 bases between. Germline V CDR1 and CDR2: SNHLY, FYNNEI. The CDR3 here is CASSELQGLYSYNSPLHF. The CDR3 nucleotides are TGTGCCAGCAGTGAATTGCAGGGGCTTTACTCCTATAATTCACCCCTCCACTTT.

This chain links TRBV7-9 with TRBJ2-7, with TRBD1 identical over 7 bases. This CDR3 has 13 residues. V shed 4 bases, J shed 3 bases, and the junction held 3 bases outside the gene matches. Germline V gene data show CDR1 as SEHNR and CDR2 as FQNEAQ (reference sequence). Here the CDR3 DNA reads TGTGCCAGCAGCTCCACAGGGGTCTACGAGCAGTACTTC. Protein sequence: CASSSTGVYEQYF. Based on the CDR3 plus reference TRBV7-9 and TRBJ2-7, the full variable domain is DTGVSQNPRHKITKRGQNVTFRCDPISEHNRLYWYRQTLGQGPEFLTYFQNEAQLEKSRLLSDRFSAERPKGSFSTLEIQRTEQGDSAMYLCASSSTGVYEQYFGPGTRLTVT.

The chain's CDR3 is CASSLDPTGGHGYTF. The CDR3 DNA reads as TGTGCCAGCAGCTTGGACCCGACAGGTGGGCATGGCTACACCTTC. V usage is TRBV5-4 and J usage is TRBJ1-2, with D perhaps TRBD1 (6 bases). The V end lost 0 bases, the J end lost 6 bases, and 15 bases lay between the germline ends. Germline CDR1 is SGHNT and CDR2 is YYREEE (reference sequence). There are 15 residues in the CDR3.

This clone was counted a few times. CDR3: CASSQSEGGPLSNYGYTF. CDR3 sequence (DNA): TGTGCCAGCAGCCAATCGGAAGGTGGGCCCCTTTCTAACTATGGCTACACCTTC. The V gene is TRBV4-2, the J gene TRBJ1-2; unclear D gene. This CDR3 region has 18 residues. Trimming removed 2 bases from V and 0 bases from J, with 19 bases in between. Germline loops: CDR1 LGHNA, CDR2 YNFKEQ.

The chain joins TRBV19 to TRBJ2-7, with 7 bases identical to TRBD2. The CDR3 runs 17 residues. V shed 5 bases, J shed 4 bases, and the junction held 17 bases outside the gene matches. Germline V gene lookup returns CDR1 LNHDA and CDR2 SQIVND (reference sequence). The CDR3: CASSGLGRTGSSYEQYF. In DNA, the CDR3 is TGTGCCAGTAGTGGCCTCGGGAGGACGGGGAGTAGTTACGAGCAGTACTTC.

This clone was counted a few times. The CDR3 coding sequence is TGTGCCAGCAGTGAAAGTGGGGGGGCCAATGAGCAGTTCTTC. This gives the protein CASSESGGANEQFF. The chain has TRBV6-4 and TRBJ2-1, with a tentative D call TRBD2 (7 bases). Germline CDR1 reads MRHNA; CDR2 reads SNTAGT. V dropped 3 bases and J dropped 6 bases, with 12 bases sitting between them. This CDR3 comprises 14 residues.

V usage is TRBV19 and J usage is TRBJ2-6, with D maybe TRBD2 (5 bases). The CDR3 has 19 amino acids. Trimming removed 7 bases at V and 0 bases at J, with 22 bases between. Germline CDR1 and CDR2: LNHDA and SQIVND (reference sequence). CDR3 in amino acids: CASMPLGLRASSGANVLTF. The CDR3 DNA follows: TGTGCCAGTATGCCCCTTGGACTGCGGGCCTCCTCTGGGGCCAACGTCCTGACTTTC.

J is TRBJ2-7 and V is TRBV10-3; 11 bases agree with TRBD2. The V gene's germline CDR1 is ENHRY and CDR2 SYGVKD. J was trimmed by 3 bases and V by 6 bases; bases with no gene match: 7. This CDR3 is 15 amino acids long. CDR3 in amino acids: CAISEGLAGLYEQYF. Here the CDR3 DNA reads TGTGCCATCAGCGAAGGACTAGCGGGCCTCTACGAGCAGTACTTC.

The V and J genes are TRBV11-3 and TRBJ1-1; no clear D. Looked up from germline, CDR1 is SGHNT and CDR2 is YENEEA. V shed 0 bases and J shed 1 base, with 6 bases lying between them. CDR3 length equals 14 residues. In DNA, the CDR3 is TGTGCCAGCAGCTTAGATCACGGGAACACTGAAGCTTTCTTT. Its translation: CASSLDHGNTEAFF.

This rearrangement joins TRBV5-8 to TRBJ1-5; 7 bases agree with TRBD1. Germline V gene sequence: CDR1 SGHTS, CDR2 YDEGEE. J was trimmed by 1 base and V by 4 bases; bases with no gene match: 11. The CDR3 extends over 17 amino acids. This chain's CDR3 is CASSTAMGQPSNQPQHF. For the CDR3, the DNA is TGTGCCAGCAGCACCGCGATGGGACAGCCGAGCAATCAGCCCCAGCATTTT.

V and J are TRBV5-4 and TRBJ1-2; D unresolved. V lost 0 bases and J 7 bases, leaving 13 bases between the germline ends. In germline, CDR1 is SGHNT, CDR2 YYREEE (reference sequence). The CDR3 runs to 14 residues. CDR3 nucleotide sequence: TGTGCCAGCAGCTTGGTGCGGGGAACTCGTGGCTACACCTTC. This encodes CASSLVRGTRGYTF.

The chain combines TRBV4-3 with TRBJ2-1; 10 bases align to TRBD2. After removal of 0 bases from V and 6 bases from J, the junction contained 5 bases not matched to a gene. This CDR3 has 16 amino acids. Germline CDR1 and CDR2: LGHNA and YSLEER. The DNA of the CDR3 is TGCGCCAGCAGCCAAGAAGCGGGGGGGCGGGGCAATGAGCAGTTCTTC. It encodes CASSQEAGGRGNEQFF.

The chain combines TRBV6-5 with TRBJ2-7; 8 nucleotides align to TRBD2. There are 13 residues in the CDR3. The junction had 4 bases not matched to a gene; V was cut back by 6 bases and J by 3 bases. Germline CDR1 is MNHEY and CDR2 is SVGAGI. The CDR3 sequence: CASSRGGIYEQYF. DNA of the CDR3: TGTGCCAGCAGCCGGGGGGGGATCTACGAGCAGTACTTC.

This clone occurred a few times. The chain employs TRBV6-6 and TRBJ1-1, with D possibly TRBD1 on 6 matching bases. In germline, CDR1 is MNHNY, CDR2 SVGAGI (reference sequence). The CDR3 has 16 amino acids. Between the trimmed V and J ends, which lost 6 bases and 0 bases, there was a span of 17 bases. The CDR3 here is CASSQPTGTLNTEAFF. CDR3 bases: TGTGCCAGCAGCCAGCCAACCGGGACACTGAACACTGAAGCTTTCTTT.

The chain joins TRBV2 to TRBJ2-7; 8 nucleotides align to TRBD1. V dropped 2 bases and J dropped 4; count of bases not matched to a gene: 16. CDR1 and CDR2 (germline): SNHLY, FYNNEI. The CDR3 totals 18 residues. CDR3 region: CASSESAGQGDRGYEQYF. Here the CDR3 DNA reads TGTGCCAGCAGTGAAAGCGCAGGACAGGGAGATCGAGGGTACGAGCAGTACTTC.

This sequence joins TRBV5-1 and TRBJ2-5, with D uncertain. The J call may be mistaken, given a closer DNA end match to TRBJ2-7. The CDR3 contains 15 residues. CDR1 SGHRS and CDR2 YFSETQ come from the germline V gene. CDR3 nucleotides: TGCGCCAGCAGCTTAGCCGCCTGGGCTCCCTACGAGCAGTACTTC. This sequence encodes CASSLAAWAPYEQYF.

J is TRBJ1-1 and V is TRBV6-5; D is perhaps TRBD1 (5 bases). V was pared by 7 bases and J by 8 bases, with 17 bases between. The CDR3 is made up of 13 amino acids. The germline V gene encodes CDR1 MNHEY and CDR2 SVGAGI. The DNA for the CDR3 is TGTGCCAGCAAGTTAATCGGTAACAGGGAAGCTTTCTTT. Its protein product is CASKLIGNREAFF.

The rearrangement joins TRBV5-6 to TRBJ2-7, with TRBD1 identical over 10 bases. The germline CDR1 and CDR2 sequences are SGHDT and YYEEEE. J lost 3 bases, V lost 5 bases, and 8 bases had no gene match. The CDR3 loop spans 15 amino acids. The CDR3, as DNA: TGTGCCAGCAGGCCAGGACAGGGGGTTGTCTACGAGCAGTACTTC. It encodes CASRPGQGVVYEQYF. The whole variable domain, filled in from reference TRBV5-6 and TRBJ2-7, reads DAGVTQSPTHLIKTRGQQVTLRCSPKSGHDTVSWYQQALGQGPQFIFQYYEEEERQRGNFPDRFSGHQFPNYSSELNVNALLLGDSALYLCASRPGQGVVYEQYFGPGTRLTVT.

This clone was observed a few times. The chain couples TRBV30 to TRBJ1-2, with a possible D match to TRBD1 (6 bases). Germline V gene data show CDR1 as GTSNPN and CDR2 as SVGIG (reference sequence). The CDR3 extends over 11 amino acids. V was trimmed by 5 bases and J by 14 bases, leaving 18 bases between them. CDR3 in amino acids: CAWDVKGTITF. In DNA form, the CDR3 reads TGTGCCTGGGACGTTAAAGGGACAATAACCTTC.